These T cell receptor beta chains were read from a single sample in a study of T cell responses to AZD1222 COVID-19 vaccine. The assay was immunoSEQ multiplex PCR, and TCRdb's table has in-frame clones only and misses some. The sample includes roughly 180,000 clones, 94% of them seen just once. Sequenced material: peripheral blood, taken on day 0 of AZD1222 vaccination. The receptors originated from an adult in good health. Both conserved end residues are part of each CDR3. The order of the fields is V gene, D gene, J gene, clone size, CDR3 DNA, CDR3 protein. A D gene is named only where the DNA matches it firmly. A row's size may be missing; if present it is once, few, many or a size class.

TRBV11-2	TRBD1	TRBJ1-1	NA	TGTGCCAGCAGCTTAGACCCCAATGGACAGGTAACTTTCTTT	CASSLDPNGQVTFF
TRBV2	NA	TRBJ1-1	NA	TGTGCCATCGCGAGGGGTCCGGAAGCTTTCTTT	CAIARGPEAFF
TRBV6-5	NA	TRBJ2-2	NA	TGTGCCAGCAGCTTTGTGGGACGGAACACCGGGGAGCTGTTTTTT	CASSFVGRNTGELFF
TRBV4-2	NA	TRBJ2-3	NA	TGTGCCAGCAGCCCCGAAATCGGGGCCCAAGCAATATATACGCAGTATTTT	CASSPEIGAQAIYTQYF
TRBV6-2/TRBV6-3	NA	TRBJ2-7	NA	TGTGCCAGCAGTTACTCAGGACTACCGACCTACGAGCAGTACTTC	CASSYSGLPTYEQYF
TRBV11-2	NA	TRBJ1-3	once	TGTGCCAGCAGCTTACTAAGTTTGGAAACTGGAAACACCATATATTTT	CASSLLSLETGNTIYF
TRBV25-1	NA	TRBJ2-7	NA	TGTGCCAGCACAGGAGGCTACGAGCAGTACTTC	CASTGGYEQYF
TRBV30	NA	TRBJ1-2	NA	TGTGCCTGGACCACCGCGGGCGGTGGTTATGGCTACACCTTC	CAWTTAGGGYGYTF
TRBV28	NA	TRBJ2-6	NA	TGTGCCAGCAGTTTATCGGGGTCTGGGGCCAACGTCCTGACTTTC	CASSLSGSGANVLTF
TRBV6-1	NA	TRBJ1-3	NA	TGTGCCAGCAGTGAACAGGGGAGGGGAGGAAACACCATATATTTT	CASSEQGRGGNTIYF
TRBV9	TRBD2	TRBJ2-5	NA	TGTGCCAGCAGCACGGGAGCGGGAGCTGGGGGGGAGACCCAGTACTTC	CASSTGAGAGGETQYF
TRBV4-2	TRBD2	TRBJ2-1	NA	TGTGCCAGCAGCCAAAGGGCGGGGGACTCCACCTACAATGAGCAGTTCTTC	CASSQRAGDSTYNEQFF
TRBV6-5	NA	TRBJ1-1	NA	TGTGCCAGCAGTTACCAAGGTTCGTCGGCTTTCTTT	CASSYQGSSAFF
TRBV4-2	NA	TRBJ1-2	NA	TGTGCCAGCAGCCAAGAATCCCCGGACAGACCTTCTTCACGTGGCTACACCTTC	CASSQESPDRPSSRGYTF
TRBV28	NA	TRBJ1-5	NA	TGTGCCAGCAGCCCAACGTGGGGAGGCCGTCAGCCCCAGCATTTT	CASSPTWGGRQPQHF
TRBV6-5	NA	TRBJ2-2	NA	TGTGCCAGCAGTTACCTGGGCGGGGAGCTGTTTTTT	CASSYLGGELFF
TRBV19	NA	TRBJ2-6	NA	TGTGCCAGTAGTATACAGGGAGGCTCTGGGGCCAACGTCCTGACTTTC	CASSIQGGSGANVLTF
TRBV27	NA	TRBJ1-2	NA	TGTGCCAGCAGTCGTCGGGGGGGCGTTAACTATGGCTACACCTTC	CASSRRGGVNYGYTF
TRBV27	TRBD2	TRBJ2-7	NA	TGTGCCAGCCGGACTAGCGGCTACGAGCAGTACTTC	CASRTSGYEQYF
TRBV15	NA	TRBJ2-7	NA	TGTGCCACCAGCAGAGATTACCGGTCGGACTTCACCTACGAGCAGTACTTC	CATSRDYRSDFTYEQYF
TRBV5-1	TRBD1	TRBJ1-1	NA	TGCGCCAGCAGCTTGTCGGGGACAGGGGGTACTGAAGCTTTCTTT	CASSLSGTGGTEAFF
TRBV29-1	TRBD1	TRBJ1-2	NA	TGCAGCGTTGAGGACAGGGCTGGCTACACCTTC	CSVEDRAGYTF
TRBV5-6	TRBD1	TRBJ1-3	NA	TGTGCCAGCAGAGGGACAGCGTCTAGGGAAAACACCATATATTTT	CASRGTASRENTIYF
TRBV3-1/TRBV3-2	NA	TRBJ2-2	NA	TGTGCCAGCAGCCATGGAGACATCGGGGAGCTGTTTTTT	CASSHGDIGELFF
TRBV19	TRBD1	TRBJ1-5	NA	TGTGCCAGTAGTATAATCGGTCTGAGGGAGGACAGGAGCAATCAGCCCCAGCATTTT	CASSIIGLREDRSNQPQHF
TRBV6-2/TRBV6-3	NA	TRBJ2-5	NA	TGTGCCAGCAGTTTCCGGGAAGGGGTTGGACGGGAGACCCAGTACTTC	CASSFREGVGRETQYF
TRBV3-1/TRBV3-2	NA	TRBJ2-7	NA	TGTGCCAGCAGCCAAGAACCCCCCCTCGGGGAGCAGTACTTC	CASSQEPPLGEQYF
TRBV27	NA	TRBJ1-3	NA	TGTGCCAGCAAGCGGAGCAGGGAGGATAACCGATCCGGAAACACCATATATTTT	CASKRSREDNRSGNTIYF
TRBV5-4	NA	TRBJ1-2	NA	TGTGCCAGCAGCTTAGATTCTAACTATGGCTACACCTTC	CASSLDSNYGYTF
TRBV3-1/TRBV3-2	NA	TRBJ1-1	NA	TGTGCCAGCAGCCCGATATCCGGACATTCGGGGTCTGAAGCTTTCTTT	CASSPISGHSGSEAFF
TRBV5-6	NA	TRBJ1-2	NA	TGTGCCAGCAGTCCGGGACGGGCCGTAGCTGGCTACACCTTC	CASSPGRAVAGYTF
TRBV5-4	TRBD2	TRBJ2-3	NA	TGTGCCAGCAGCCCAGGGACTAGCGGGGGAAAGAATACGCAGTATTTT	CASSPGTSGGKNTQYF
TRBV27	NA	TRBJ2-6	once	TGTGCCAGCAGTCCAACCCCTGTACAACCTGGGGCCAACGTCCTGACTTTC	CASSPTPVQPGANVLTF
TRBV7-6	NA	TRBJ1-3	NA	TGTGCCAGCAGCTTAGGGGTAGGGCCCACCTCTGGAAACACCATATATTTT	CASSLGVGPTSGNTIYF
TRBV4-2	TRBD1	TRBJ2-2	NA	TGTGCCAGCAGCCAAGGGACAGGGGACACCGGGGAGCTGTTTTTT	CASSQGTGDTGELFF
TRBV12-3/TRBV12-4	NA	TRBJ2-3	NA	TGTGCCAGCAGTCGGTCATCAGGGACGCAGTATTTT	CASSRSSGTQYF
TRBV4-2	NA	TRBJ1-2	NA	TGTGCCAGCAGCCAAGTAGAGGAGGGGTATGGCTACACCTTC	CASSQVEEGYGYTF
TRBV7-6	TRBD2	TRBJ2-1	NA	TGTGCCAGCAGCCGGGTCCTAGCGGGAGGCGGGACCTACAATGAGCAGTTCTTC	CASSRVLAGGGTYNEQFF
TRBV30	TRBD1	TRBJ1-3	NA	TGTGCCTGGAGTGGGACAGGGGGCTATGGAAACACCATATATTTT	CAWSGTGGYGNTIYF
TRBV5-4	NA	TRBJ1-4	once	TGTGCCAGCAGCTTGGAGGGGACACGGCTTTCTGAAAAACTGTTTTTT	CASSLEGTRLSEKLFF
TRBV2	NA	TRBJ2-1	once	TGTGCCAGCAGTAGACAGAGGTCAAGCTCCTACAATGAGCAGTTCTTC	CASSRQRSSSYNEQFF
TRBV4-1	NA	TRBJ1-5	NA	TGCGCCAGCAGCCAAGACGACCGGAGCAATCAGCCCCAGCATTTT	CASSQDDRSNQPQHF
TRBV12-5	TRBD2	TRBJ2-1	NA	TGTGCTAGTGGTTTCGGGTGGCGGGAGGGCTGGGATGAGCAGTTCTTC	CASGFGWREGWDEQFF
TRBV15	NA	TRBJ2-7	NA	TGTGCCACCAGCAGAGATCCAGGCGCTACCTACGAGCAGTACTTC	CATSRDPGATYEQYF
TRBV27	NA	TRBJ1-1	once	TGTGCCAGCAGTTTAGGTACTGAAGCTTTCTTT	CASSLGTEAFF
TRBV2	NA	TRBJ1-6	NA	TGTGCCAGCAGCGAATTATCTCAGGGGTTCTCACCCCTCCACTTT	CASSELSQGFSPLHF
TRBV18	NA	TRBJ1-5	NA	TGTGCCAGCTCCCCTCAGCGGGGAGGCAATCAGCCCCAGCATTTT	CASSPQRGGNQPQHF
TRBV14	TRBD2	TRBJ2-7	NA	TGTGCCAGCAGCCAAGATCTGGTAGCGGGAGGGCCGAGGGAGCAGTACTTC	CASSQDLVAGGPREQYF
TRBV29-1	NA	TRBJ1-2	NA	TGCAGCGTCCCGCGGACAGCTAACTATGGCTACACCTTC	CSVPRTANYGYTF
TRBV27	NA	TRBJ2-1	many	TGTGCCAGCAGTTTGGGACTCAGCTCCTACAATGAGCAGTTCTTC	CASSLGLSSYNEQFF
TRBV7-6	TRBD2	TRBJ2-7	NA	TGTGCCAGCAGCTTGGGTCCTAGCGGAGGGGACTACGAGCAGTACTTC	CASSLGPSGGDYEQYF
TRBV2	NA	TRBJ1-6	NA	TGTGCCAGCAGTGAAATGGTATGGTCCCTCCACTTT	CASSEMVWSLHF
TRBV29-1	NA	TRBJ2-7	NA	TGCAGCGTTGTGGGCAGGGCTGTCGAGCAGTACTTC	CSVVGRAVEQYF
TRBV6-5	TRBD1	TRBJ1-4	NA	TGTGCCAGCAGTTTTGGGACAGATCATAATGAAAAACTGTTTTTT	CASSFGTDHNEKLFF
TRBV11-3	TRBD1	TRBJ2-7	NA	TGTGCCAGCAGCCCAGCAGGGGGCTACGAGCAGTACTTC	CASSPAGGYEQYF
TRBV7-9	NA	TRBJ1-2	NA	TGTGCCAGCAGCCGGGGAGGTGTAGGGCCCTATGGCTACACCTTC	CASSRGGVGPYGYTF
TRBV2	TRBD2	TRBJ2-3	NA	TGTGCCAGCAGCCTATCATTCCTAGCGGGAGGGCGGACGGGACCCATCACAGATACGCAGTATTTT	CASSLSFLAGGRTGPITDTQYF
TRBV6-6	TRBD1	TRBJ1-1	NA	TGTGCCAGCAGTCCTCGTACAGGGGCAATGAACACTGAAGCTTTCTTT	CASSPRTGAMNTEAFF
TRBV6-2/TRBV6-3	TRBD1	TRBJ2-6	NA	TGTGCCAGCAGTTCTTCCGGGACAGGGATGCGCGGGGCCAACGTCCTGACTTTC	CASSSSGTGMRGANVLTF